This T cell receptor beta chain was captured in a study of cytomegalovirus exposure and HLA in healthy donors. It was with 60 Vbeta and 13 Jbeta primers that the PCR ran. Some clones are missing from TCRdb's copy, which holds only in-frame ones; the method was immunoSEQ multiplex PCR. This repertoire shows 100,000 or so clones, 76% found once; its top ten account for around 8.5%. The CDR3 spans 14 residues. V lost 4 bases and J lost 0, with 9 bases in between. The germline gives CDR1 KGHSH, CDR2 LQKENI. This chain links TRBV18 with TRBJ2-5; D is possibly TRBD2 (6 bases). The sequence came from a man aged 35 to 55 in good health and CMV-seropositive. The sequenced material came from PBMCs. This CDR3 is CASSLGLNQETQYF. The DNA of the CDR3 is TGTGCCAGCTCACTGGGACTGAACCAAGAGACCCAGTACTTC.